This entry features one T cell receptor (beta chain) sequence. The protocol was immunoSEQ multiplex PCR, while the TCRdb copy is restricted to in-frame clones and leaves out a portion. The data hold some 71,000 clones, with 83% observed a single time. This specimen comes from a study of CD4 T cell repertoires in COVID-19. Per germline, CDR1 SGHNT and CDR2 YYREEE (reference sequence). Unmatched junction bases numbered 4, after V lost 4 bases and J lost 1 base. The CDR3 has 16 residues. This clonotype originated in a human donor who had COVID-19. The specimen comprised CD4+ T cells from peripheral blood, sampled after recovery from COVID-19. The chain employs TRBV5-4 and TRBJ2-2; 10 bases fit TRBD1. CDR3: CASSLGQGGNTGELFF. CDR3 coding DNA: TGTGCCAGCAGCCTAGGACAGGGGGGGAACACCGGGGAGCTGTTTTTT.